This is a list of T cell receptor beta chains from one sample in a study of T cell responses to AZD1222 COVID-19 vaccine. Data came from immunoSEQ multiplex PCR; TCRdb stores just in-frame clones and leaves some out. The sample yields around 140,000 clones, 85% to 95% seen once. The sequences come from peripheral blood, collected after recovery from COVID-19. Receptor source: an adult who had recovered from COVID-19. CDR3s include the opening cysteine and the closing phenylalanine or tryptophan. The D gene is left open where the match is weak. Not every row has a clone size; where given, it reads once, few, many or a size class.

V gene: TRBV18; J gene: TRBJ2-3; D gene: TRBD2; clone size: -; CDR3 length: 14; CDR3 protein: CASSRREPTDTQYF; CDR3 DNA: TGTGCCAGCTCACGGCGGGAGCCCACAGATACGCAGTATTTT
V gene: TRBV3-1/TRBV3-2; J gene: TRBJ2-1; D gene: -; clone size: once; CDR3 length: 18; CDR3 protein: CASSQVLGARRSYNEQFF; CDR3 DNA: TGTGCCAGCAGCCAAGTGTTGGGGGCCCGCAGGTCCTACAATGAGCAGTTCTTC
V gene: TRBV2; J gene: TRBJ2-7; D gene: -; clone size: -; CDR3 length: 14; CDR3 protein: CASSASAVSYEQYF; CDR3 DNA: TGTGCCAGCAGTGCCTCTGCTGTCTCCTACGAGCAGTACTTC
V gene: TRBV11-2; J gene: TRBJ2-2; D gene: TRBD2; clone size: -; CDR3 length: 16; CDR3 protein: CASSWTPSGRTGELFF; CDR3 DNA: TGTGCCAGCAGCTGGACCCCTAGCGGGAGGACTGGGGAGCTGTTTTTT
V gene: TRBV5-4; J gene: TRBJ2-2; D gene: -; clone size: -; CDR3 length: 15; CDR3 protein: CASSPEGRLSGELFF; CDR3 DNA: TGTGCCAGCAGCCCCGAGGGACGGCTGTCCGGGGAGCTGTTTTTT
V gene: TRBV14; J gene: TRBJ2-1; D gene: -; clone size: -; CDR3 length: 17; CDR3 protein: CASSQVLGRSSYNEQFF; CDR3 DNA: TGTGCCAGCAGCCAAGTCTTGGGCAGGAGCTCCTACAATGAGCAGTTCTTC
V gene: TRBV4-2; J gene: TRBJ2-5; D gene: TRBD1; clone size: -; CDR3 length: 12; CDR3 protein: CASSQVGQGLHF; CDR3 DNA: TGTGCCAGCAGCCAAGTAGGACAGGGGCTTCACTTC
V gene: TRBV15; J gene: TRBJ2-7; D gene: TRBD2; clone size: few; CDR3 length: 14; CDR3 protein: CATSTGRDPYEQYF; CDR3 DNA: TGTGCCACCAGCACGGGGAGGGACCCCTACGAGCAGTACTTC
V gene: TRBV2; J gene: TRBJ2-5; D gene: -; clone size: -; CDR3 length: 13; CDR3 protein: CASRSGGEETQYF; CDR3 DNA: TGTGCCAGCAGGTCAGGGGGGGAAGAGACCCAGTACTTC
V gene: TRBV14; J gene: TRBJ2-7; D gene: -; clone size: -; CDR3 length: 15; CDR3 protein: CASSQDLTTSYEQYF; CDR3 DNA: TGTGCCAGCAGCCAAGATTTAACTACCTCCTACGAGCAGTACTTC
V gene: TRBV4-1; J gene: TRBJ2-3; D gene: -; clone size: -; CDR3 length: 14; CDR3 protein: CASSQEPVTDTQYF; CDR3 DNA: TGCGCCAGCAGCCAAGAACCCGTCACAGATACGCAGTATTTT
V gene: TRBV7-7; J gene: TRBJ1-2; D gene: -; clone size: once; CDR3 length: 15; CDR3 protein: CASSLAQGNNYGYTF; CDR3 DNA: TGTGCTAGCAGCTTAGCGCAGGGAAACAACTATGGCTACACCTTC
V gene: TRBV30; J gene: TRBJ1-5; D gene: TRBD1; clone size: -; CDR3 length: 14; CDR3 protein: CAWSLGTGGGPQHF; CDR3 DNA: TGTGCCTGGAGTCTGGGGACAGGGGGTGGGCCCCAGCATTTT
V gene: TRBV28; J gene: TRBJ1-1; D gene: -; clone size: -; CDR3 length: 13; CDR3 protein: CASSLGRDTEAFF; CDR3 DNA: TGTGCCAGCAGTCTAGGGAGGGACACTGAAGCTTTCTTT
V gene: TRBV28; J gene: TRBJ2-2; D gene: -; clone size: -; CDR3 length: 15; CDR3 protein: CAIGGGGASTGELFF; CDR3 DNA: TGTGCCATCGGGGGCGGTGGGGCTTCTACCGGGGAGCTGTTTTTT
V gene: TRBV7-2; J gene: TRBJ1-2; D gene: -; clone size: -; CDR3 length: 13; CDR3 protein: CAKRGRWGYGYTF; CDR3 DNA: TGTGCCAAGCGGGGGCGTTGGGGCTATGGCTACACCTTC
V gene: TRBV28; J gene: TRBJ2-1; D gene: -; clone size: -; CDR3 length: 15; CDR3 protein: CASSPRDSIEAAQFF; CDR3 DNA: TGTGCCAGCAGTCCTCGGGACTCTATAGAGGCGGCCCAGTTCTTC